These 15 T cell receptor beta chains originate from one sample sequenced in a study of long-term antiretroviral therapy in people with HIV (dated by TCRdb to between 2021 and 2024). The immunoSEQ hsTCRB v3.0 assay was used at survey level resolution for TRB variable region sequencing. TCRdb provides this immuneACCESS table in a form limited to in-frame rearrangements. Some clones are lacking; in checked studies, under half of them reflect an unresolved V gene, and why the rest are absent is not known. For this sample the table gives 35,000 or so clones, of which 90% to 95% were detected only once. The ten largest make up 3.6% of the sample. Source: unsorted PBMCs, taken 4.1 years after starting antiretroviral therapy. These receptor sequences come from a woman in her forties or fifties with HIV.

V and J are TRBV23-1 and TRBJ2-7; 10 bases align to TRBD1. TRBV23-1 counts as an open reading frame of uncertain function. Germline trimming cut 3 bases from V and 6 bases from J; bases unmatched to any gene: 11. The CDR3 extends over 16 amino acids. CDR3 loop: CASSHPSRDRGGEQYF. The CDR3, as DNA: TGCGCCAGCAGTCATCCGTCCCGGGACAGGGGAGGCGAGCAGTACTTC.

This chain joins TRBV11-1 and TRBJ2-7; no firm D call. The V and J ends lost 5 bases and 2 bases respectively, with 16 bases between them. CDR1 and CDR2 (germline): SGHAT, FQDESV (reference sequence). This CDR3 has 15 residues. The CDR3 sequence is CASSLFRFGPYEQYF. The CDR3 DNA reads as TGTGCCAGCAGCCTATTCCGGTTCGGACCCTACGAGCAGTACTTC.

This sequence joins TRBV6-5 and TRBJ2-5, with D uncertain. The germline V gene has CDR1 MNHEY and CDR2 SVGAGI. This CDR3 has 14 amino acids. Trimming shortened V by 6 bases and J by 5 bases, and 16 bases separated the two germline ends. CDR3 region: CASRNSRPPETQYF. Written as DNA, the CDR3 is TGTGCCAGCAGAAACTCGCGGCCCCCGGAGACCCAGTACTTC.

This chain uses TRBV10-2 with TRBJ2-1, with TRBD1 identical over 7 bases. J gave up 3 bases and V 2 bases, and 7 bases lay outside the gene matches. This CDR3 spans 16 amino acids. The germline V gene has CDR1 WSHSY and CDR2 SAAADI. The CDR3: CASSEAWTGLYNEQFF. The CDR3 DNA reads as TGCGCCAGCAGTGAGGCTTGGACAGGCCTCTACAATGAGCAGTTCTTC.

The CDR3 DNA sequence: TGTGCCAGCAGTTACTCAGGGACAGGGAACACTGAAGCTTTCTTT. This gives the protein CASSYSGTGNTEAFF. The chain links TRBV6-6 to TRBJ1-1; 8 positions match TRBD1. This CDR3 spans 15 amino acids. Trimming removed 0 bases from V and 1 base from J; junction bases left unmatched: 1. Germline lookup yields CDR1 MNHNY and CDR2 SVGAGI (reference sequence).

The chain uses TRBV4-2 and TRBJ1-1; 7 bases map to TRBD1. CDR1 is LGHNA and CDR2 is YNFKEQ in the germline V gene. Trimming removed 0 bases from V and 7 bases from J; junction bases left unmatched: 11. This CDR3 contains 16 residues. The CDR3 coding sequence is TGTGCCAGCAGCCAAGACTCGACAGGGAGGGTTGGTGAAGCTTTCTTT. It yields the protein CASSQDSTGRVGEAFF.

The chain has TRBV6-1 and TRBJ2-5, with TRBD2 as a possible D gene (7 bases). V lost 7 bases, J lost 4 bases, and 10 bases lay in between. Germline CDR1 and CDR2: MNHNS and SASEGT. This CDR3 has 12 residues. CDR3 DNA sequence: TGTGCCAGCACAAGGGGGGGAGAGACCCAGTACTTC. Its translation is CASTRGGETQYF.

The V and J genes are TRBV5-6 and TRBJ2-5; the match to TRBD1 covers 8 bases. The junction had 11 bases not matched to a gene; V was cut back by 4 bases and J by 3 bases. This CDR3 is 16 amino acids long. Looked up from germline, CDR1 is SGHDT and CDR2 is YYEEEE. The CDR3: CASSTPTGVGKETQYF. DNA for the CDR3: TGTGCCAGCAGCACCCCGACAGGGGTAGGCAAAGAGACCCAGTACTTC.

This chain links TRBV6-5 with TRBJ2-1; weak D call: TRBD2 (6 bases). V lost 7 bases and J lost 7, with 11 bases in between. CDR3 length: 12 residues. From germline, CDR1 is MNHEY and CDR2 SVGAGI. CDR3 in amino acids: CASISGGNEQFF. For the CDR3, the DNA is TGTGCCAGCATTTCCGGGGGAAATGAGCAGTTCTTC.

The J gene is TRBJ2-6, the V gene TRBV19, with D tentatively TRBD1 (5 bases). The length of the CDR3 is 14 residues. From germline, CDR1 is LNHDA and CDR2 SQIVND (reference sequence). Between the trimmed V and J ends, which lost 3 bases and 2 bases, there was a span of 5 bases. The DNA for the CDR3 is TGTGCCAGTAGTATGACAGCTGGGGCCAACGTCCTGACTTTC. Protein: CASSMTAGANVLTF.

The CDR3 DNA sequence: TGTGCCAATTGGGACAGATGGCGCGACGAGCAGTACTTC. The encoded protein is CANWDRWRDEQYF. The chain carries TRBV19 and TRBJ2-7; TRBD1 agrees at 7 bases. Germline V gene lookup returns CDR1 LNHDA and CDR2 SQIVND (reference sequence). V lost 10 bases to trimming and J lost 5 bases; unmatched junction nucleotides: 11. This CDR3 contains 13 residues.

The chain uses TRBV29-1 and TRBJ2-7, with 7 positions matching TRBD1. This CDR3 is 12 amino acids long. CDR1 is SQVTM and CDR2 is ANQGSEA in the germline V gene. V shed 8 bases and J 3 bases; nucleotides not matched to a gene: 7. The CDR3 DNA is TGCAGCAGTGGGGACAGTTTCTACGAGCAGTACTTC. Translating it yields CSSGDSFYEQYF.

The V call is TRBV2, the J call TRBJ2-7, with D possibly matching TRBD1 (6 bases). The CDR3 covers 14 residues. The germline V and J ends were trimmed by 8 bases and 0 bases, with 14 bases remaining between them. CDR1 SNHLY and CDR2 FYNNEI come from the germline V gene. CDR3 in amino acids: CASAGDNFSYEQYF. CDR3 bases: TGTGCCAGCGCTGGGGACAATTTCTCCTACGAGCAGTACTTC.

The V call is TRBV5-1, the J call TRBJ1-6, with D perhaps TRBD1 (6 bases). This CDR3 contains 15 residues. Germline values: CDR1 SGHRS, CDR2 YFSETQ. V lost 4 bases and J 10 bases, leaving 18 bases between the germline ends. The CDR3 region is CASSRRDTSTSPLHF. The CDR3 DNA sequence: TGCGCCAGCAGCCGCCGGGACACGAGCACCTCACCCCTCCACTTT.

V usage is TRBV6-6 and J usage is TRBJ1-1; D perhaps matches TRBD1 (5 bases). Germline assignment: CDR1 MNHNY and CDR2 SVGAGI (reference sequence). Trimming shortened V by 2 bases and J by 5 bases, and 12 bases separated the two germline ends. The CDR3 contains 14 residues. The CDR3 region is CASSYRGAGTEAFF. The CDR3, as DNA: TGTGCCAGCAGTTACAGAGGGGCTGGGACTGAAGCTTTCTTT.